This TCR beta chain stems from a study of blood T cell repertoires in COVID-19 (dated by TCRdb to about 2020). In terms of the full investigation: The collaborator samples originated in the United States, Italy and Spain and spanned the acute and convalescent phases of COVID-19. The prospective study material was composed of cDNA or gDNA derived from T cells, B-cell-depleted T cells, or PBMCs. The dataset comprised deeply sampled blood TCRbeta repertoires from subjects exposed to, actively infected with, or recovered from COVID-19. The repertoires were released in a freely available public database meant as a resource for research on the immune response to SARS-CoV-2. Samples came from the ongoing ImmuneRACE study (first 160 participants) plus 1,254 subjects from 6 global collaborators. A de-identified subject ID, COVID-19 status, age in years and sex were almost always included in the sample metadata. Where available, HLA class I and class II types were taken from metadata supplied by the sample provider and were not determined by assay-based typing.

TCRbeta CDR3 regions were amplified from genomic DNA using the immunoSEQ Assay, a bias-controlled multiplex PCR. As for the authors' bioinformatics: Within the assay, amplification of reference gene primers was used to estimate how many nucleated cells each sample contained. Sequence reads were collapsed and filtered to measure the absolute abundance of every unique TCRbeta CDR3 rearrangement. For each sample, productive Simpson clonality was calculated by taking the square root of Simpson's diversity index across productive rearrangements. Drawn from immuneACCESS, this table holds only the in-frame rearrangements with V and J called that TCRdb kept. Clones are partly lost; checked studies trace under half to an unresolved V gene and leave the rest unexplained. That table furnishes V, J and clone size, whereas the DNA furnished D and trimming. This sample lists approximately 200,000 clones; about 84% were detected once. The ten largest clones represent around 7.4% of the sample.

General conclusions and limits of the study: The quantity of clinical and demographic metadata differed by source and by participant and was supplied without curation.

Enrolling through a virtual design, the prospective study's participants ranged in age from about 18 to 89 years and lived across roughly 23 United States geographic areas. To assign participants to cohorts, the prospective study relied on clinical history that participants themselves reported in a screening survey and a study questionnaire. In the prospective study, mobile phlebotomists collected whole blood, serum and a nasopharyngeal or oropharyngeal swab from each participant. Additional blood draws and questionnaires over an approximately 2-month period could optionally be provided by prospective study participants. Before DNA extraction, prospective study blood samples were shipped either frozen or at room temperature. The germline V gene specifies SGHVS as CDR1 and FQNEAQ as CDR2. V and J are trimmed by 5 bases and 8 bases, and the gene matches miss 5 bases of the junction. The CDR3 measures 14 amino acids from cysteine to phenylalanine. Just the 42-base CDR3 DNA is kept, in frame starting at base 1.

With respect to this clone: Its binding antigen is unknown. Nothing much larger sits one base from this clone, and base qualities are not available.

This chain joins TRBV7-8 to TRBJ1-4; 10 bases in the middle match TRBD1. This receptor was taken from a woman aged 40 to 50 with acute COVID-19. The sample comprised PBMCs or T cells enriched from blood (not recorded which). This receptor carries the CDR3 CASSVDRGLEKLFF. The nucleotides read TGTGCCAGCAGCGTCGACAGGGGGCTAGAAAAACTGTTTTTT.